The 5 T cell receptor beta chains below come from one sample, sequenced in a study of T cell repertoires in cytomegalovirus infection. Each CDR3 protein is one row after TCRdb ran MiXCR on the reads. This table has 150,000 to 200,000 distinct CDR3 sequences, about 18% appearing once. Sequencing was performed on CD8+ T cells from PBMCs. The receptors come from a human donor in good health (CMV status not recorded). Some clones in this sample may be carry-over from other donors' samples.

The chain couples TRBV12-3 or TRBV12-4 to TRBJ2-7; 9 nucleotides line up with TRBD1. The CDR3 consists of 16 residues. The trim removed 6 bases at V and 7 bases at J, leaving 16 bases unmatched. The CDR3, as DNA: TGTGCCAGCAGCCCGGCCGGGACAGGGTCTTCTGGAGAGCAGTACTTC. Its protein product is CASSPAGTGSSGEQYF.

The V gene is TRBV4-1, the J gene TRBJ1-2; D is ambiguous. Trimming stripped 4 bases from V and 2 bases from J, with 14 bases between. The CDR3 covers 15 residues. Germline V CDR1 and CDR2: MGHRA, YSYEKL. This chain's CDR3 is CASSPLGEENYGYTF. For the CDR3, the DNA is TGCGCCAGCAGCCCTCTTGGGGAGGAGAACTATGGCTACACCTTC.

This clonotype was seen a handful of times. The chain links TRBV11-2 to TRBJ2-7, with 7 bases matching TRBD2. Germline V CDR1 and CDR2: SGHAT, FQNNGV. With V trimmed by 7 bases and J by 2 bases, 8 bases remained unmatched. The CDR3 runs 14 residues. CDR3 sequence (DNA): TGTGCCAGCAACTGGGGTGGGGGGGCCTACGAGCAGTACTTC. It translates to CASNWGGGAYEQYF.

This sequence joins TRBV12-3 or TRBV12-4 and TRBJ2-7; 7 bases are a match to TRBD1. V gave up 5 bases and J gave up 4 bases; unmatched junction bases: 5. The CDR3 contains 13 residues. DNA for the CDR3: TGTGCCAGCAGTAGACAGGGTCCATACGAGCAGTACTTC. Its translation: CASSRQGPYEQYF.

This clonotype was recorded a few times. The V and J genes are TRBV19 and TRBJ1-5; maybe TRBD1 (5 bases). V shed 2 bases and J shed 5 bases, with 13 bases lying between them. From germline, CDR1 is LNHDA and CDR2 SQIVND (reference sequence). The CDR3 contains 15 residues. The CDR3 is CASSIPWGPDQPQHF. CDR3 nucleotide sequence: TGTGCCAGTAGTATACCGTGGGGCCCAGATCAGCCCCAGCATTTT.